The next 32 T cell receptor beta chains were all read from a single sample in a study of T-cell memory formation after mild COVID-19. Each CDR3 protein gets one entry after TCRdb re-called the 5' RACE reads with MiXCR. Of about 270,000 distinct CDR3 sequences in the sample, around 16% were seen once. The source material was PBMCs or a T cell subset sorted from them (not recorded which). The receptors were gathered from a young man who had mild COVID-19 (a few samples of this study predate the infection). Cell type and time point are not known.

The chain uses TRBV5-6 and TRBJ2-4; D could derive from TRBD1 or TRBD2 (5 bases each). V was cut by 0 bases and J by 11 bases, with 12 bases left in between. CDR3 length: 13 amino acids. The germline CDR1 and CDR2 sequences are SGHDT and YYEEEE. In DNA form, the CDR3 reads TGTGCCAGCAGCTTGGCCGGAAGGGGACTTCAGTACTTC. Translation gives CASSLAGRGLQYF.

CDR3 sequence: CASSLERVENGGELFF. For the CDR3, the DNA is TGTGCCAGCAGCTTAGAGAGGGTAGAAAACGGCGGGGAGCTGTTTTTT. This chain uses TRBV7-2 with TRBJ2-2; weak D call: TRBD2 (5 bases). The CDR3 extends over 16 amino acids. The germline V and J ends were trimmed by 1 base and 7 bases, with 16 bases remaining between them. From germline, CDR1 is SGHTA and CDR2 FQGNSA.

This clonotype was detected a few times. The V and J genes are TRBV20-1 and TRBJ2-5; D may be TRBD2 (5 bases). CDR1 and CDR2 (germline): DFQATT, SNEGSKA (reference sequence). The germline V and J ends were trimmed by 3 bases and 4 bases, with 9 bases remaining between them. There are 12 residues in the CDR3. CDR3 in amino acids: CSASDEGETQYF. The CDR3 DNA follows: TGCAGTGCTAGCGACGAGGGAGAGACCCAGTACTTC.

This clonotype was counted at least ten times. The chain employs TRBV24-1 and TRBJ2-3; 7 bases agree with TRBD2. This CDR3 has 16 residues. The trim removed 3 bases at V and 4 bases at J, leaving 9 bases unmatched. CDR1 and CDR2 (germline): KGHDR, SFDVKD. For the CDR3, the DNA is TGTGCCACCAGTGATCCTGGCCGGGGGGATGCAGATACGCAGTATTTT. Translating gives CATSDPGRGDADTQYF.

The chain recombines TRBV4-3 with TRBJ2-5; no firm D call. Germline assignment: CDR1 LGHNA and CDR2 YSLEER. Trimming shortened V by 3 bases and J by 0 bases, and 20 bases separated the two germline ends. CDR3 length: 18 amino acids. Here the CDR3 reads CASSQRRIEGPYQETQYF. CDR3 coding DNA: TGCGCCAGCAGCCAGCGTCGTATTGAAGGACCTTACCAAGAGACCCAGTACTTC.

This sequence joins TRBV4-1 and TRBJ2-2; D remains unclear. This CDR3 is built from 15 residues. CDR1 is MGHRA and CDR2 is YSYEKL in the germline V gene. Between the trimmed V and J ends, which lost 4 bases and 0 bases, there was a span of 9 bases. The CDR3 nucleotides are TGCGCCAGCAGCCGAGTTATTGCGAACACCGGGGAGCTGTTTTTT. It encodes CASSRVIANTGELFF.

DNA of the CDR3: TGTGCCAGCAGTCCGTTTGGAGTCGAGACCCAGTACTTC. Protein: CASSPFGVETQYF. The genes are TRBV27 and TRBJ2-5, with D uncertain. V was trimmed by 5 bases and J by 5 bases, leaving 12 bases between them. CDR3 size: 13 residues. Germline V gene sequence: CDR1 MNHEY, CDR2 SMNVEV (reference sequence).

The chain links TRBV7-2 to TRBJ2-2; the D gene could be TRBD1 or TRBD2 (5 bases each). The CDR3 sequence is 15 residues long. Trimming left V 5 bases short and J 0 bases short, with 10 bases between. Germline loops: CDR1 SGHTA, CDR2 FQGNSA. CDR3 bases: TGTGCCAGCAGCCCAGGGAGTACGAACACCGGGGAGCTGTTTTTT. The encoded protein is CASSPGSTNTGELFF.

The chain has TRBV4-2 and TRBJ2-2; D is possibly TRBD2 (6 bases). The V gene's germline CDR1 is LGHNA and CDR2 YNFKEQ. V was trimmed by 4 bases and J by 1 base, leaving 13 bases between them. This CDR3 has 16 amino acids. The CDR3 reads CASSRLGGVNTGELFF. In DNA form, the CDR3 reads TGTGCCAGCAGCCGGCTTGGCGGGGTGAACACCGGGGAGCTGTTTTTT.

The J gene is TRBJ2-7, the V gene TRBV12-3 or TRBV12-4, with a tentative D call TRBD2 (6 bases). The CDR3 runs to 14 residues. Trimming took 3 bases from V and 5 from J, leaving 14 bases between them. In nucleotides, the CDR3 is TGTGCCAGCAGTTTTCGCGGGACCCCGGACGAGCAGTACTTC. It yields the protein CASSFRGTPDEQYF.

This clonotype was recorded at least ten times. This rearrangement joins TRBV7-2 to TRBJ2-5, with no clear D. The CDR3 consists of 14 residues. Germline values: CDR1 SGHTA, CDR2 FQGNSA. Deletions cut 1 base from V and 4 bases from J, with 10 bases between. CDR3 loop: CASSLGSFLETQYF. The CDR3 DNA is TGTGCCAGCAGCTTAGGGAGCTTTCTAGAGACCCAGTACTTC.

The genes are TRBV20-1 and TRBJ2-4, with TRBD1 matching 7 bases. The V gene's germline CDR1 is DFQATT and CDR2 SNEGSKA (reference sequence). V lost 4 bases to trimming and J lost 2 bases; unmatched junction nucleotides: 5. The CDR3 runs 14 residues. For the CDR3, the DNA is TGCAGTGCTAATACAGGGGTGACCAAAAACATTCAGTACTTC. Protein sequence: CSANTGVTKNIQYF.

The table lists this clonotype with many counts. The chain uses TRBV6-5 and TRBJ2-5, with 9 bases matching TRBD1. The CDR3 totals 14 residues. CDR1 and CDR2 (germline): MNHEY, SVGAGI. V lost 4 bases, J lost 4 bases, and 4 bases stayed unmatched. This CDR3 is CASSWNRGLETQYF. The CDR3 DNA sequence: TGTGCCAGCAGTTGGAACAGGGGGCTAGAGACCCAGTACTTC.

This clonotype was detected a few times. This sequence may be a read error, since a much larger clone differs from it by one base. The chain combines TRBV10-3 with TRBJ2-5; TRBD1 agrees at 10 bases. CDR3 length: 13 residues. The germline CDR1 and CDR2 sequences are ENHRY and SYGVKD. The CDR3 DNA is TGTGCCGTCAGTGACAGGGGGCGGGAGACCCAGTACTTC. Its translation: CAVSDRGRETQYF.

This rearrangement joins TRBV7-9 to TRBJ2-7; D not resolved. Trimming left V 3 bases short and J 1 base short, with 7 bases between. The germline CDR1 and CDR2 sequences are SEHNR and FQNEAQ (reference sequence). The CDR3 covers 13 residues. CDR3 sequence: CASSLQDSYEQYV. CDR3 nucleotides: TGTGCCAGCAGCTTGCAGGATTCCTACGAGCAGTACGTC.

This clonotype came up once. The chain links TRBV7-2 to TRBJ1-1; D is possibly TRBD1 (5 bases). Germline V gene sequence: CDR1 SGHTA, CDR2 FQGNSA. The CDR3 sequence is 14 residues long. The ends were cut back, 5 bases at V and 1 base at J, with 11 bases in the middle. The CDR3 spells CASSPSTGNTEAFF. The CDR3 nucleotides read TGTGCCAGCAGCCCCAGCACAGGGAACACTGAAGCTTTCTTT. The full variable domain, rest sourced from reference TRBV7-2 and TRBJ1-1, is GAGVSQSPSNKVTEKGKDVELRCDPISGHTALYWYRQSLGQGLEFLIYFQGNSAPDKSGLPSDRFSAERTGGSVSTLTIQRTQQEDSAVYLCASSPSTGNTEAFFGQGTRLTVV.

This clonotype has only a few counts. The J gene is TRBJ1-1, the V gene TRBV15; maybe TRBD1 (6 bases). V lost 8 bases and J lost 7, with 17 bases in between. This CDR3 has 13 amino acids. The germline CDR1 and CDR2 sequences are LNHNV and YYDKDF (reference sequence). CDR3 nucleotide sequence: TGTGCCACCGAGGGAGGACAGAGTAGTGAAGCTTTCTTT. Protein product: CATEGGQSSEAFF.

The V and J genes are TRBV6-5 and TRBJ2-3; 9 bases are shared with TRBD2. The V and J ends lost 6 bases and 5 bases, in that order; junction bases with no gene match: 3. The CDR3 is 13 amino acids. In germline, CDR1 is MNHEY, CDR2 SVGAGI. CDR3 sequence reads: CASRAGGGDTQYF. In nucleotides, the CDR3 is TGTGCCAGCAGAGCGGGAGGAGGAGATACGCAGTATTTT.

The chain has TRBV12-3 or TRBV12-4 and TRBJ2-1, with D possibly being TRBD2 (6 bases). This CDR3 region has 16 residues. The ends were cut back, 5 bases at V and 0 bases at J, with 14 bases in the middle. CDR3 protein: CASSRTSLGSYNEQFF. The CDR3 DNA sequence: TGTGCCAGCAGTAGAACTAGCCTTGGCTCCTACAATGAGCAGTTCTTC.

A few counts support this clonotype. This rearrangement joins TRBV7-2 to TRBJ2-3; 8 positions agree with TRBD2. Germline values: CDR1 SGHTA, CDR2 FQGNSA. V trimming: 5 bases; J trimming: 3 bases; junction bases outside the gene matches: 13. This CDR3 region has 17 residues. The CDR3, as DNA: TGTGCCAGCAGCCCCCTATCGGGGGGGCGAGGTACAGATACGCAGTATTTT. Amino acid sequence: CASSPLSGGRGTDTQYF.

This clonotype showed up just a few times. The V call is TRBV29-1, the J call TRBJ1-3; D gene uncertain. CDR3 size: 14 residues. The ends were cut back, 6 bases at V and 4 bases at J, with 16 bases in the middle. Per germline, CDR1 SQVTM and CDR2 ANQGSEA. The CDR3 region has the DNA TGCAGCGTGACGACGGGAGCATGGGGAAACACCATATATTTT. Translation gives CSVTTGAWGNTIYF.

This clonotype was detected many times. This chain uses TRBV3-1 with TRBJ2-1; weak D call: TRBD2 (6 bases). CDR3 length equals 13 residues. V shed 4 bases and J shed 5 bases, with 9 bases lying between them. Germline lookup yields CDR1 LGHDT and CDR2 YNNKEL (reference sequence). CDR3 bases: TGTGCCAGCAGCCGGGGGGAGAACAATGAGCAGTTCTTC. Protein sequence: CASSRGENNEQFF.

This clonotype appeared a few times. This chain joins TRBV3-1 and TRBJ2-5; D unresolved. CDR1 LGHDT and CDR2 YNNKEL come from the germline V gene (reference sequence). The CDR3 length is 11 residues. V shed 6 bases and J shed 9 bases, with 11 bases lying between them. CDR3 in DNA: TGTGCCAGCAGTCAACGCCTGTCCCAGTACTTC. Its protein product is CASSQRLSQYF.

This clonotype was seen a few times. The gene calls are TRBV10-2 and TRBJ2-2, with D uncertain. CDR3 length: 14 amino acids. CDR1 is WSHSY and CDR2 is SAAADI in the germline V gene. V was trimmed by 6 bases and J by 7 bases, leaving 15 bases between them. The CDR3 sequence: CASSEAPGYGELFF. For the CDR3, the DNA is TGCGCCAGCAGCGAGGCACCTGGTTACGGGGAGCTGTTTTTT.

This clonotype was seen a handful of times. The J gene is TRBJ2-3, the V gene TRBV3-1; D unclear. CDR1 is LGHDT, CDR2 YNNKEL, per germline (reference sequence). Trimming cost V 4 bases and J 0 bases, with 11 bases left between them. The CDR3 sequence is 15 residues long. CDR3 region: CASSPTVGSTDTQYF. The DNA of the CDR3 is TGTGCCAGCAGCCCTACGGTGGGGAGCACAGATACGCAGTATTTT.

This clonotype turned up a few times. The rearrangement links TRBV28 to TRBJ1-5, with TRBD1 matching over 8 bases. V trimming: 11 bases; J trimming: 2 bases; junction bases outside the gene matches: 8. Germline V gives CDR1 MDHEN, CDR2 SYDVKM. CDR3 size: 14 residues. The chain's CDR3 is CAGSQGAGNQPQHF. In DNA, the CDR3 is TGTGCCGGCTCCCAGGGGGCCGGCAATCAGCCCCAGCATTTT.

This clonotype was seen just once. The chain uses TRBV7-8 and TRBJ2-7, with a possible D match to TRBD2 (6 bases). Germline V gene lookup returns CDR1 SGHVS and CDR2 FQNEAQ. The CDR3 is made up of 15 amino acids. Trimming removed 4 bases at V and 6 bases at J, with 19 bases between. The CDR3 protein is CASSSLRGNRAEQYF. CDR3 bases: TGTGCCAGCAGCTCTCTCCGGGGGAACCGCGCCGAGCAGTACTTC. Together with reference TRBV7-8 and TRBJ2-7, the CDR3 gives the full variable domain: GAGVSQSPRYKVAKRGQDVALRCDPISGHVSLFWYQQALGQGPEFLTYFQNEAQLDKSGLPSDRFFAERPEGSVSTLKIQRTQQEDSAVYLCASSSLRGNRAEQYFGPGTRLTVT.

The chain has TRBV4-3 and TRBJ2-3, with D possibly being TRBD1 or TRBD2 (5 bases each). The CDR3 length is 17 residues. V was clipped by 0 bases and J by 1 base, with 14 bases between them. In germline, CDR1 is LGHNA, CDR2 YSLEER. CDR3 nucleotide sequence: TGCGCCAGCAGCCAAGACGGTTCGGGACGGGGCACAGATACGCAGTATTTT. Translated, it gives CASSQDGSGRGTDTQYF.

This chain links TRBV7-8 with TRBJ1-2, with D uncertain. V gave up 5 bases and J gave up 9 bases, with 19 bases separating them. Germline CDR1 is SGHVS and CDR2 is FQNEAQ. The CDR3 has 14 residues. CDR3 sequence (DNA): TGTGCCAGCAGCACTCCGGGCGGCCAAAAACGCTACACCTTC. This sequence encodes CASSTPGGQKRYTF.

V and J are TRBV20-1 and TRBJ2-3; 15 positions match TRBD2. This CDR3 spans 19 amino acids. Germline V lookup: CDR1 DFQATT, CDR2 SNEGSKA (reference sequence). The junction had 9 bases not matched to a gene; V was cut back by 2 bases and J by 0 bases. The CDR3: CSARLGTSGGIWSTDTQYF. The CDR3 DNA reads TGCAGTGCTAGACTTGGGACTAGCGGGGGGATCTGGAGCACAGATACGCAGTATTTT.

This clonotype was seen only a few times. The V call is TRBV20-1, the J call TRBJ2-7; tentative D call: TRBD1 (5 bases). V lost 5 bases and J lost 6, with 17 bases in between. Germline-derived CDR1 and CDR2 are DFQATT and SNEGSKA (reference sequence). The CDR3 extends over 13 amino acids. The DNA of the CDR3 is TGCAGTGCTGGGGCTAGGCTCGCCGCCGAGCAGTACTTC. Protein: CSAGARLAAEQYF.

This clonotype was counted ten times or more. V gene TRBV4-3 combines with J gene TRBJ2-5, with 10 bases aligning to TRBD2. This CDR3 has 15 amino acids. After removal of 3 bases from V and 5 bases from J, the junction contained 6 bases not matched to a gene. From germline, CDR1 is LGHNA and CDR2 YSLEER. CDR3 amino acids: CASSHRAGGLETQYF. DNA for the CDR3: TGCGCCAGCAGCCATAGAGCGGGGGGGCTCGAGACCCAGTACTTC.